The 25 T cell receptor beta chains reported below all come from one sample, sequenced in a study of blood T cell repertoires in COVID-19. Measured with immunoSEQ multiplex PCR; TCRdb has only the in-frame clones, and not every one. The top ten clones hold under 10% of a sample with about 180,000 clones, around 83% of them seen once. Sequencing input: peripheral blood. The source of these receptors is a woman in her 70s with COVID-19, enrolled during active disease.

This sequence joins TRBV5-6 and TRBJ2-2; 7 positions match TRBD1. The CDR3 has 14 amino acids. The V and J ends lost 5 bases and 4 bases, in that order; junction bases with no gene match: 5. Germline V gives CDR1 SGHDT, CDR2 YYEEEE. CDR3 region: CASSFGQATGELFF. The CDR3 DNA is TGTGCCAGCAGTTTTGGACAGGCCACCGGGGAGCTGTTTTTT.

V gene TRBV19 combines with J gene TRBJ2-1; tentative D call: TRBD2 (6 bases). The CDR3 has 12 amino acids. V shed 9 bases and J shed 4 bases, with 10 bases lying between them. The germline V gene encodes CDR1 LNHDA and CDR2 SQIVND (reference sequence). Here the CDR3 DNA reads TGTGCCAGCGGGACTTCATACAATGAGCAGTTCTTC. It is translated as CASGTSYNEQFF.

This chain links TRBV19 with TRBJ2-7; the match to TRBD2 covers 10 bases. The CDR3 totals 18 residues. Germline V gene data show CDR1 as LNHDA and CDR2 as SQIVND (reference sequence). Trimming at V came to 5 bases and at J to 2 bases, leaving 15 bases not matched to a gene. The CDR3 DNA reads TGTGCCAGTAGTTTGGGTAGCGGGAGGCGGAACCCCCCCTACGAGCAGTACTTC. Translated: CASSLGSGRRNPPYEQYF.

The chain employs TRBV15 and TRBJ1-1; D gene ambiguous. Trimming took 1 base from V and 1 from J, leaving 13 bases between them. This CDR3 has 16 residues. Germline CDR1 and CDR2: LNHNV and YYDKDF (reference sequence). The CDR3 DNA is TGTGCCACCAGCAGAGCGCACAGATCTACGAACACTGAAGCTTTCTTT. The encoded protein is CATSRAHRSTNTEAFF.

In nucleotides, the CDR3 is TGTGCCAGCAGCTTGTCAAGCCCGACTCAAGAGACCCAGTACTTC. Protein: CASSLSSPTQETQYF. J is TRBJ2-5 and V is TRBV11-2; no reliable D call. The CDR3 covers 15 residues. The V end was cut by 3 bases, the J end by 2 bases, with 13 bases between. The germline V gene has CDR1 SGHAT and CDR2 FQNNGV.

J is TRBJ1-1 and V is TRBV29-1; 7 nucleotides agree with TRBD1. V shed 7 bases, J shed 7 bases, and the junction held 3 bases outside the gene matches. Per germline, CDR1 SQVTM and CDR2 ANQGSEA. This CDR3 contains 10 residues. This CDR3 reads CSGGQNEAFF. Written as DNA, the CDR3 is TGCAGCGGGGGACAGAATGAAGCTTTCTTT.

The V and J genes are TRBV5-1 and TRBJ1-2; D gene ambiguous. Trimming took 0 bases from V and 8 from J, leaving 14 bases between them. Germline-derived CDR1 and CDR2 are SGHRS and YFSETQ. The CDR3 length is 14 residues. The CDR3 reads CASSLDEVGGGYTF. The CDR3, as DNA: TGCGCCAGCAGCTTGGATGAGGTGGGAGGGGGCTACACCTTC.

V and J are TRBV3-1 (or the pseudogene TRBV3-2) and TRBJ2-1; 9 bases fit TRBD2. Per the germline V gene, CDR1 is LGHDT and CDR2 is YNNKEL (reference sequence). The CDR3 totals 15 residues. V lost 1 base, J lost 7 bases, and 5 bases stayed unmatched. CDR3 amino acids: CASSQVVAGDNEQFF. Here the CDR3 DNA reads TGTGCCAGCAGCCAAGTGGTAGCGGGAGATAATGAGCAGTTCTTC.

There are a few counts of this clone. This chain uses TRBV18 with TRBJ2-2, with D perhaps matching TRBD1 (5 bases). Germline CDR1 and CDR2: KGHSH and LQKENI. The CDR3 has 14 residues. Trimming cost V 1 base and J 3 bases, with 6 bases left between them. CDR3 protein: CASSPQGYTGELFF. CDR3 in DNA: TGTGCCAGCTCACCACAGGGGTACACCGGGGAGCTGTTTTTT.

The chain links TRBV2 to TRBJ1-1; D remains ambiguous. Trimming took 4 bases from V and 7 from J, leaving 10 bases between them. CDR1 is SNHLY, CDR2 FYNNEI, per germline. This CDR3 region has 12 residues. The CDR3 sequence is CASSATGVEAFF. The CDR3 bases are TGTGCCAGCAGTGCCACGGGAGTTGAAGCTTTCTTT.

Only one count was recorded for this clone. CDR3 amino acids: CASSVRSGLPGYTF. Written as DNA, the CDR3 is TGTGCCAGCAGCGTACGTTCAGGCCTCCCTGGCTACACCTTC. This chain links TRBV9 with TRBJ1-2; D is undetermined. V dropped 1 base and J dropped 7 bases, with 14 bases sitting between them. Per the germline V gene, CDR1 is SGDLS and CDR2 is YYNGEE. This CDR3 contains 14 residues.

The V call is TRBV24-1, the J call TRBJ2-2; TRBD2 aligns across 14 bases. This CDR3 has 16 amino acids. Trimming took 3 bases from V and 9 from J; bases not matched to a gene: 5. The germline V gene encodes CDR1 KGHDR and CDR2 SFDVKD. As DNA, the CDR3 is TGTGCCACCAGTGATCCCGGGACTAGCGGGAGTTGGGAGCTGTTTTTT. Amino acid sequence: CATSDPGTSGSWELFF.

The V call is TRBV5-4, the J call TRBJ2-5, with D maybe TRBD2 (8 bases). This CDR3 contains 16 residues. The V and J ends lost 0 bases and 5 bases respectively, with 17 bases between them. CDR1 SGHNT and CDR2 YYREEE come from the germline V gene (reference sequence). The CDR3 here is CASSLAQGQRGETQYF. CDR3 nucleotide sequence: TGTGCCAGCAGCTTGGCACAGGGACAGCGGGGGGAGACCCAGTACTTC. Supplemented by reference TRBV5-4 and TRBJ2-5, the full variable domain reads ETGVTQSPTHLIKTRGQQVTLRCSSQSGHNTVSWYQQALGQGPQFIFQYYREEENGRGNFPPRFSGLQFPNYSSELNVNALELDDSALYLCASSLAQGQRGETQYFGPGTRLLVL.

The chain joins TRBV5-1 to TRBJ2-3, with 10 positions matching TRBD2. The CDR3 has 16 amino acids. Germline values: CDR1 SGHRS, CDR2 YFSETQ. Trimming took 0 bases from V and 5 from J; bases not matched to a gene: 6. The CDR3 loop is CASSLESSGRGDTQYF. The CDR3 coding sequence is TGCGCCAGCAGCTTGGAGTCTAGCGGGAGAGGAGATACGCAGTATTTT.

This clone was counted a single time. This CDR3 reads CASSPLRGQGGLVKTQYF. The CDR3, as DNA: TGTGCCAGCTCACCTTTGCGTGGCCAGGGAGGTTTGGTTAAGACCCAGTACTTC. The V gene is TRBV18, the J gene TRBJ2-5; possible D gene TRBD2, 6 bases. Germline CDR1 KGHSH, CDR2 LQKENI. V was shortened by 3 bases and J by 6 bases, with 26 bases between the two germline ends. The CDR3 has 18 residues.

J is TRBJ1-3 and V is TRBV27; TRBD1 matches 7 bases. V shed 5 bases, J shed 1 base, and the junction held 8 bases outside the gene matches. The CDR3 spans 16 residues. The germline gives CDR1 MNHEY, CDR2 SMNVEV (reference sequence). The CDR3 loop is CASSMDRPTSGNTIYF. CDR3 in DNA: TGTGCCAGCAGTATGGACAGGCCGACTTCTGGAAACACCATATATTTT.

The chain has TRBV28 and TRBJ1-1; maybe TRBD1 (6 bases). V lost 8 bases and J 1 base, leaving 20 bases between the germline ends. Germline V gene data show CDR1 as MDHEN and CDR2 as SYDVKM. This CDR3 is built from 16 residues. The CDR3 region is CASPPRDTKSNTEAFF. Written as DNA, the CDR3 is TGTGCCAGCCCTCCCCGGGACACTAAATCGAACACTGAAGCTTTCTTT.

V gene TRBV4-2 combines with J gene TRBJ1-1; unclear D gene. Germline values: CDR1 LGHNA, CDR2 YNFKEQ. This CDR3 region has 15 residues. Trimming shortened V by 3 bases and J by 1 base, and 12 bases separated the two germline ends. DNA for the CDR3: TGTGCCAGCAGCCAGTCGCCCCCGGGGAACACTGAAGCTTTCTTT. It translates to CASSQSPPGNTEAFF.

This clone was seen a single time. The V call is TRBV28, the J call TRBJ2-3; 11 positions match TRBD2. Germline assignment: CDR1 MDHEN and CDR2 SYDVKM. The CDR3 loop spans 14 amino acids. Trimming removed 10 bases from V and 4 bases from J; junction bases left unmatched: 7. In nucleotides, the CDR3 is TGTGCCACCCAGACTAGCGGGACCGCAGATACGCAGTATTTT. It translates to CATQTSGTADTQYF.

The CDR3 region is CAISSDRETYNEQFF. As DNA, the CDR3 is TGTGCCATCAGTTCGGACAGGGAGACTTACAATGAGCAGTTCTTC. The chain employs TRBV10-3 and TRBJ2-1; 8 bases line up with TRBD1. The CDR3 is 15 amino acids. Trimming cost V 5 bases and J 4 bases; bases outside gene matches: 7. CDR1 ENHRY and CDR2 SYGVKD come from the germline V gene.

The chain combines TRBV27 with TRBJ2-3; 10 bases agree with TRBD1. Germline CDR1 is MNHEY and CDR2 is SMNVEV (reference sequence). This CDR3 contains 14 residues. With 5 bases clipped from V and 6 bases from J, the junction kept 5 bases outside the gene matches. In DNA form, the CDR3 reads TGTGCCAGCAGTACGACAGGGGGCTGGGATACGCAGTATTTT. Amino acids: CASSTTGGWDTQYF.

This chain uses TRBV9 with TRBJ2-2; TRBD2 is a possible D gene (6 bases). From germline, CDR1 is SGDLS and CDR2 YYNGEE. This CDR3 has 16 amino acids. V lost 0 bases and J 0 bases, leaving 9 bases between the germline ends. CDR3 amino acids: CASSVAAGANTGELFF. The CDR3 DNA is TGTGCCAGCAGCGTAGCAGCGGGCGCGAACACCGGGGAGCTGTTTTTT.

The genes are TRBV7-8 and TRBJ1-2; TRBD1 might be the D (5 bases). Trimming took off 3 bases at V and 7 bases at J, with 15 bases between the two ends. The CDR3 consists of 14 residues. Germline V gene sequence: CDR1 SGHVS, CDR2 FQNEAQ. DNA for the CDR3: TGTGCCAGCAGCTTCCCGACAGTGATTAGTGGCTACACCTTC. Its translation: CASSFPTVISGYTF.

In its sample, this clone was seen once. The gene calls are TRBV3-1 (or the pseudogene TRBV3-2) and TRBJ2-7; a weak D match, TRBD1 (6 bases). This CDR3 region has 14 residues. Trimming left V 1 base short and J 0 bases short, with 7 bases between. Germline values: CDR1 LGHDT, CDR2 YNNKEL (reference sequence). The CDR3 DNA reads as TGTGCCAGCAGCCAAGGGACAGTCTCCTACGAGCAGTACTTC. This encodes CASSQGTVSYEQYF.

This chain connects TRBV28 to TRBJ1-3; 8 positions match TRBD1. CDR1 and CDR2 from the germline V gene are MDHEN and SYDVKM. The CDR3 runs to 17 residues. The J segment lost 0 bases and the V segment lost 3 bases, leaving 7 bases of the junction unmatched. This CDR3 is CASSLPSGGNSGNTIYF. As DNA, the CDR3 is TGTGCCAGCAGTTTGCCCTCAGGGGGCAACTCTGGAAACACCATATATTTT.